This T cell receptor beta chain emerged from a study of T-cell reconstitution after alpha-beta-depleted transplantation in children. The TCRbeta library was prepared with unique molecular identifiers. TCRdb re-called the PCR reads through MiXCR, storing one row per CDR3 protein. The table lists about 4,300 distinct CDR3 sequences, approximately 13% of them singletons. This clonotype has ten or more counts. Its target is unknown. Study-wide findings and caveats: From surviving recipient T cells and thymic progenitors came the high day-60 TCRbeta diversity observed in some patients. At one year after transplant, newly produced T cells mostly accounted for T-cell counts and diversity.

This receptor was obtained from a male patient under 10 years old who had a stem cell transplant for acute lymphoblastic leukemia, so the T cells may come from the graft donor. This specimen consisted of PBMCs, mostly from graft donor cells, obtained 60 days after TCRalphabeta/CD19-depleted stem cell transplant.

The CDR3: CASSQAPGATNEKLFF. In DNA form, the CDR3 reads TGCGCCAGCAGCCAAGCCCCAGGGGCAACTAATGAAAAACTGTTTTTT. The chain carries TRBV4-1 and TRBJ1-4; the D gene is possibly TRBD1 (6 bases). With 1 base removed from V and 0 bases from J, the gap between germline ends came to 9 bases. This CDR3 region has 16 residues. CDR1 is MGHRA and CDR2 is YSYEKL in the germline V gene.